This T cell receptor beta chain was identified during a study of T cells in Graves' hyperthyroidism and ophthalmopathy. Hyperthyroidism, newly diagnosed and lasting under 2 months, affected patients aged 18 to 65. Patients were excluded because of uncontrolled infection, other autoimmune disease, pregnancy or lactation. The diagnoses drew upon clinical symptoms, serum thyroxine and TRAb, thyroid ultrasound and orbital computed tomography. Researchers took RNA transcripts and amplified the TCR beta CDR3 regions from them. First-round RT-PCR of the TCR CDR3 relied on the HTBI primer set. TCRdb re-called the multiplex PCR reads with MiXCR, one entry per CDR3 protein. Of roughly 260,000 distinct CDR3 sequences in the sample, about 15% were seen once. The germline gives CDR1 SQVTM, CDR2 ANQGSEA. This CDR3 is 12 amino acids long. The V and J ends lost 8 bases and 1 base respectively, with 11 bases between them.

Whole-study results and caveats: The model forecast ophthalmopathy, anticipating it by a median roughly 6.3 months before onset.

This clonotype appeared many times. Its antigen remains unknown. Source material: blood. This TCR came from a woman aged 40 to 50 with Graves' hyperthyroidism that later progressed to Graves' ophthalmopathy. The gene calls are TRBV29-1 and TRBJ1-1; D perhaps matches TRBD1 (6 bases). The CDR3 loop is CSIRQANTEAFF. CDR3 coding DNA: TGCAGCATAAGACAGGCGAACACTGAAGCTTTCTTT.